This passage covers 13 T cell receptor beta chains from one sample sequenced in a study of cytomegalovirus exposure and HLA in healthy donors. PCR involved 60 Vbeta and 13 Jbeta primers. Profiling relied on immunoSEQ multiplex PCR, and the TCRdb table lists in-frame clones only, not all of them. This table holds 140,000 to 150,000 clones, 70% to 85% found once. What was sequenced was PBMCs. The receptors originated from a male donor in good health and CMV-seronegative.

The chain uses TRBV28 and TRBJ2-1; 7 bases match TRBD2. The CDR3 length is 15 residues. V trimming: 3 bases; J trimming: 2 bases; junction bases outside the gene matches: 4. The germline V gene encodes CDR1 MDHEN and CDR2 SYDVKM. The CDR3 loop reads CASSFRLAAYNEQFF. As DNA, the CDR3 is TGTGCCAGCAGTTTTCGGCTAGCGGCCTACAATGAGCAGTTCTTC. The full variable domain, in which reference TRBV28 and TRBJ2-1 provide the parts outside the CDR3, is DVKVTQSSRYLVKRTGEKVFLECVQDMDHENMFWYRQDPGLGLRLIYFSYDVKMKEKGDIPEGYSVSREKKERFSLILESASTNQTSMYLCASSFRLAAYNEQFFGPGTRLTVL.

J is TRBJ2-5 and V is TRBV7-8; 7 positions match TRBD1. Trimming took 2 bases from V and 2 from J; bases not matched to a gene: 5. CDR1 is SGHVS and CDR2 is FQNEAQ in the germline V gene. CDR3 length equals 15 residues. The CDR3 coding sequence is TGTGCCAGCAGCTTACAAGGGACAGAACAAGAGACCCAGTACTTC. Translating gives CASSLQGTEQETQYF.

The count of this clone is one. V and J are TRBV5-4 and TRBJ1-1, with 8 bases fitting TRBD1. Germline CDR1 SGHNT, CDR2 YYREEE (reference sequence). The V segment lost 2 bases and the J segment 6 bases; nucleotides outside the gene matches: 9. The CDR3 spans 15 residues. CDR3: CASSFSGQGHSEAFF. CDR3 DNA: TGTGCCAGCAGCTTCTCAGGACAGGGTCACTCTGAAGCTTTCTTT.

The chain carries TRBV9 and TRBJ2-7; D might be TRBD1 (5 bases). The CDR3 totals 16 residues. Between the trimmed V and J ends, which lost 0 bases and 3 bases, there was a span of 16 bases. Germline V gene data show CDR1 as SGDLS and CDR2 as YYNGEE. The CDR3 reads CASSVGSGLGDYEQYF. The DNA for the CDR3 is TGTGCCAGCAGCGTAGGCTCAGGATTAGGGGACTACGAGCAGTACTTC.

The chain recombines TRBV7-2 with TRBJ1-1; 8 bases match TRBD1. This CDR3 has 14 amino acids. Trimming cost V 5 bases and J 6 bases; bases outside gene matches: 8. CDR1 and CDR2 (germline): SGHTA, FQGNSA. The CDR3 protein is CASSVRGRYPEAFF. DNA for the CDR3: TGTGCCAGCAGCGTCAGGGGGCGCTACCCTGAAGCTTTCTTT. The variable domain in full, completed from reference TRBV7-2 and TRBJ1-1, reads GAGVSQSPSNKVTEKGKDVELRCDPISGHTALYWYRQSLGQGLEFLIYFQGNSAPDKSGLPSDRFSAERTGGSVSTLTIQRTQQEDSAVYLCASSVRGRYPEAFFGQGTRLTVV.

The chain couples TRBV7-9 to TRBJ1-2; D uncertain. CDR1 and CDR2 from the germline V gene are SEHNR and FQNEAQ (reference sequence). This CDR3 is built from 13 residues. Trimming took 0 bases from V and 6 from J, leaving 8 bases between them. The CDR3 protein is CASSLATRDGYTF. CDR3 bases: TGTGCCAGCAGCTTAGCGACGAGGGATGGCTACACCTTC.

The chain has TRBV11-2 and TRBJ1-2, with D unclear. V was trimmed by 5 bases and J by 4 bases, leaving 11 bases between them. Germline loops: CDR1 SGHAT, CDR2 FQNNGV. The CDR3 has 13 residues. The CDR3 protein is CASSRSGVYGYTF. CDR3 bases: TGTGCCAGCAGCCGGAGCGGGGTCTATGGCTACACCTTC.

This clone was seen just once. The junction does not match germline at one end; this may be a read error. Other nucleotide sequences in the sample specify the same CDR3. The CDR3 DNA is TGTGCCAGCAGCCCGCCGGGGAGAGCTAACTATGGCTACACTTTC. Its protein is CASSPPGRANYGYTF. This sequence joins TRBV7-9 and TRBJ1-2; D call uncertain. The germline V gene has CDR1 SEHNR and CDR2 FQNEAQ (reference sequence). There are 15 residues in the CDR3.

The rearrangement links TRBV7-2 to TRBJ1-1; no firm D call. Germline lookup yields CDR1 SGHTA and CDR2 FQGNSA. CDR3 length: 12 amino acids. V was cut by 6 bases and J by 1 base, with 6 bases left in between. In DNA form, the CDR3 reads TGTGCCAGCAGGGAGGGGAACACTGAAGCTTTCTTT. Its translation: CASREGNTEAFF.

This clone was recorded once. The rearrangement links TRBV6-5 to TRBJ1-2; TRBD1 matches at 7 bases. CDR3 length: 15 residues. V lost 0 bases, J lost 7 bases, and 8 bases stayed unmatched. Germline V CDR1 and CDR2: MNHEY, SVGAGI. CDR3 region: CASSYSVEGAGGYTF. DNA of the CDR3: TGTGCCAGCAGTTACTCTGTTGAGGGGGCTGGTGGCTACACCTTC.

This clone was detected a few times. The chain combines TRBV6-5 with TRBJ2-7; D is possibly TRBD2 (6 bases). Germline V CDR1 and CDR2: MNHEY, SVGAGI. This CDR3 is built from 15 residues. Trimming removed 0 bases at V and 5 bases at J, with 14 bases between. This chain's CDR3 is CASSYSGAGLNEQYF. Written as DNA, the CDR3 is TGTGCCAGCAGTTACTCGGGTGCGGGGCTCAACGAGCAGTACTTC.

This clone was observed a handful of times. CDR3: CASSQVAGGPLNEQFF. CDR3 bases: TGCGCCAGCAGCCAAGTAGCGGGAGGGCCATTGAATGAGCAGTTCTTC. This rearrangement joins TRBV4-1 to TRBJ2-1, with 11 bases lining up with TRBD2. Trimming at V came to 1 base and at J to 7 bases, leaving 6 bases not matched to a gene. The CDR3 runs 16 residues. Germline V gene lookup returns CDR1 MGHRA and CDR2 YSYEKL.

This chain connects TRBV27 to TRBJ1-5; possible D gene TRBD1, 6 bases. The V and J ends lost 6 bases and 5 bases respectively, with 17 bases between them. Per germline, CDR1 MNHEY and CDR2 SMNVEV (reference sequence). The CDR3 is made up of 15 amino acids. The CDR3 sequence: CASSPLQGLYQPQHF. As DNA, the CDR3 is TGTGCCAGCAGCCCCTTACAGGGATTATATCAGCCCCAGCATTTT.